This is a list of T cell receptor beta chains from one sample in a study of Tregs in tolerant kidney transplant recipients. Some clones are missing from TCRdb's copy, which holds only in-frame ones; the method was immunoSEQ multiplex PCR. The sample holds approximately 82,000 clones, over 85% seen once. This sample comprised CD4+ T cells from blood (PBMCs), obtained 12 months after the transplant. Source of these receptors: a human patient who received a combined kidney and bone marrow transplant. The T cells may partly be graft donor cells. Each CDR3 is given with its conserved first and last residue. A D gene is named only where the DNA matches it firmly. The size of a clone is reported for some rows only, either as once, few or many, or as a class for expanded clones.

CDR3aa: CASSFSVLNTEAFF; CDR3nt: TGTGCCAGCAGTTTTTCAGTCCTTAACACTGAAGCTTTCTTT; j_gene: TRBJ1-1; abundance: -; d_gene: -; v_gene: TRBV27
CDR3aa: CASSSYGDSEKLFF; CDR3nt: TGTGCCAGCTCATCATACGGGGACAGTGAAAAACTGTTTTTT; j_gene: TRBJ1-4; abundance: -; d_gene: TRBD1; v_gene: TRBV18
CDR3aa: CASSIRGQPQHF; CDR3nt: TGTGCCAGCAGTATAAGGGGGCAGCCCCAGCATTTT; j_gene: TRBJ1-5; abundance: -; d_gene: -; v_gene: TRBV27
CDR3aa: CASSLAGTSSYNEQFF; CDR3nt: TGTGCCAGCAGCCTGGCCGGGACTAGCTCCTACAATGAGCAGTTCTTC; j_gene: TRBJ2-1; abundance: -; d_gene: TRBD2; v_gene: TRBV7-8
CDR3aa: CASSVGTSGTAAADTQYF; CDR3nt: TGTGCCAGCAGCGTCGGGACTAGCGGGACCGCCGCGGCAGATACGCAGTATTTT; j_gene: TRBJ2-3; abundance: -; d_gene: TRBD2; v_gene: TRBV11-2
CDR3aa: CASSSKGAWTVSYEQYF; CDR3nt: TGTGCCAGCAGCTCTAAGGGGGCCTGGACCGTTTCCTACGAGCAGTACTTC; j_gene: TRBJ2-7; abundance: -; d_gene: TRBD1; v_gene: TRBV7-2
CDR3aa: CASSVYGTSETQYF; CDR3nt: TGTGCCAGCAGCGTGTACGGGACTTCTGAGACCCAGTACTTC; j_gene: TRBJ2-5; abundance: -; d_gene: -; v_gene: TRBV9
CDR3aa: CASNKGGGIYEQFF; CDR3nt: TGTGCCAGCAACAAGGGGGGGGGCATCTATGAGCAGTTCTTC; j_gene: TRBJ2-1; abundance: -; d_gene: -; v_gene: TRBV11-3
CDR3aa: CASSLGLAGMGETQYF; CDR3nt: TGTGCCAGCAGCTTAGGGTTAGCGGGGATGGGCGAGACCCAGTACTTC; j_gene: TRBJ2-5; abundance: -; d_gene: TRBD2; v_gene: TRBV7-2
CDR3aa: CSVEATQYNEQFF; CDR3nt: TGCAGCGTTGAAGCAACTCAATACAATGAGCAGTTCTTC; j_gene: TRBJ2-1; abundance: -; d_gene: -; v_gene: TRBV29-1
CDR3aa: CASSRGLAGEYEQYF; CDR3nt: TGTGCCAGCAGTCGAGGGCTAGCGGGAGAGTACGAGCAGTACTTC; j_gene: TRBJ2-7; abundance: -; d_gene: TRBD2; v_gene: TRBV4-2
CDR3aa: CASSFRGASGYEQYF; CDR3nt: TGCGCCAGCAGCTTCCGTGGGGCTAGCGGTTACGAGCAGTACTTC; j_gene: TRBJ2-7; abundance: -; d_gene: TRBD2; v_gene: TRBV5-1
CDR3aa: CATKGLKRNNQPQHF; CDR3nt: TGCGCCACCAAGGGACTGAAAAGGAACAATCAGCCCCAGCATTTT; j_gene: TRBJ1-5; abundance: -; d_gene: -; v_gene: TRBV23-1
CDR3aa: CASSPTSGTTKNIQYF; CDR3nt: TGTGCCAGCAGCCCGACTAGCGGAACGACCAAAAACATTCAGTACTTC; j_gene: TRBJ2-4; abundance: -; d_gene: TRBD2; v_gene: TRBV11-3
CDR3aa: CASSERLAGLDTQYF; CDR3nt: TGCGCCAGCAGTGAGAGGCTAGCGGGGTTGGATACGCAGTATTTT; j_gene: TRBJ2-3; abundance: -; d_gene: TRBD2; v_gene: TRBV10-2
CDR3aa: CASSFSGTGLNIQYF; CDR3nt: TGCGCCAGCAGTTTCTCCGGGACAGGGCTAAACATTCAGTACTTC; j_gene: TRBJ2-4; abundance: -; d_gene: TRBD1; v_gene: TRBV5-1
CDR3aa: CASSERGQNTEAFF; CDR3nt: TGTGCCAGCAGTGAGAGGGGGCAGAACACTGAAGCTTTCTTT; j_gene: TRBJ1-1; abundance: -; d_gene: TRBD1; v_gene: TRBV6-1
CDR3aa: CASSLGDRDAETQYF; CDR3nt: TGTGCCAGCAGCTTAGGAGACAGGGATGCAGAGACCCAGTACTTC; j_gene: TRBJ2-5; abundance: once; d_gene: TRBD1; v_gene: TRBV11-2
CDR3aa: CASSFNFVREEYGYTF; CDR3nt: TGTGCCAGCAGCTTTAACTTCGTCAGGGAGGAGTATGGCTACACCTTC; j_gene: TRBJ1-2; abundance: -; d_gene: -; v_gene: TRBV11-3
CDR3aa: CASSPVMLTSRREPDTQYF; CDR3nt: TGTGCCAGCAGCCCCGTTATGTTGACGTCGCGGAGGGAGCCAGATACGCAGTATTTT; j_gene: TRBJ2-3; abundance: -; d_gene: -; v_gene: TRBV7-2
CDR3aa: CASSLLGGWEKLFF; CDR3nt: TGTGCCAGCAGCTTATTAGGGGGCTGGGAAAAACTGTTTTTT; j_gene: TRBJ1-4; abundance: -; d_gene: TRBD1; v_gene: TRBV7-2
CDR3aa: CAISELNRGSTDTQYF; CDR3nt: TGTGCCATCAGTGAGTTAAACAGGGGTAGCACAGATACGCAGTATTTT; j_gene: TRBJ2-3; abundance: -; d_gene: TRBD1; v_gene: TRBV10-3
CDR3aa: CASSQVRGSHTGELFF; CDR3nt: TGCGCCAGCAGCCAAGTTCGGGGTAGCCACACCGGGGAGCTGTTTTTT; j_gene: TRBJ2-2; abundance: few; d_gene: -; v_gene: TRBV4-3
CDR3aa: CASSPGSGNTIYF; CDR3nt: TGTGCCAGCAGCCCAGGTTCTGGAAACACCATATATTTT; j_gene: TRBJ1-3; abundance: once; d_gene: -; v_gene: TRBV4-2
CDR3aa: CASRYYRGEETQYF; CDR3nt: TGCGCCAGCAGGTACTACAGGGGGGAGGAGACCCAGTACTTC; j_gene: TRBJ2-5; abundance: -; d_gene: TRBD1; v_gene: TRBV5-1
CDR3aa: CASSQDWDSAYEQYF; CDR3nt: TGTGCCAGCAGCCAAGATTGGGACTCTGCCTACGAGCAGTACTTC; j_gene: TRBJ2-7; abundance: once; d_gene: -; v_gene: TRBV4-2
CDR3aa: CASSVDRGRGYTF; CDR3nt: TGTGCCAGCAGCGTGGACAGGGGGAGAGGCTACACCTTC; j_gene: TRBJ1-2; abundance: -; d_gene: TRBD1; v_gene: TRBV7-2
CDR3aa: CASSREGERDYNEQFF; CDR3nt: TGCGCCAGCAGCCGAGAAGGAGAGAGGGACTACAATGAGCAGTTCTTC; j_gene: TRBJ2-1; abundance: -; d_gene: -; v_gene: TRBV4-1
CDR3aa: CSARDPRYAFF; CDR3nt: TGCAGTGCTAGAGATCCCAGGTATGCTTTCTTT; j_gene: TRBJ1-1; abundance: -; d_gene: -; v_gene: TRBV20-1
CDR3aa: CASSPTGLSTEAFF; CDR3nt: TGTGCCAGCAGCCCGACAGGGCTATCCACTGAAGCTTTCTTT; j_gene: TRBJ1-1; abundance: -; d_gene: TRBD1; v_gene: TRBV7-9
CDR3aa: CASSYRDRGSTGELFF; CDR3nt: TGTGCCAGCAGCTATCGGGACAGGGGATCCACCGGGGAGCTGTTTTTT; j_gene: TRBJ2-2; abundance: -; d_gene: TRBD1; v_gene: TRBV5-6
CDR3aa: CASSLTENTEAFF; CDR3nt: TGTGCCAGCAGCCTGACAGAGAACACTGAAGCTTTCTTT; j_gene: TRBJ1-1; abundance: -; d_gene: -; v_gene: TRBV9